This entry features one T cell receptor (beta chain) sequence. Antigen: not known. The CDR3 length is 15 residues. Losses at the gene ends were 8 bases for V and 4 bases for J; bases not matched to a gene: 9. Germline CDR1 reads MDHEN; CDR2 reads SYDVKM. TCRdb keeps only in-frame clones here, not all; method: immunoSEQ multiplex PCR. Of approximately 200,000 clones in the sample, 91% were seen once. The data stem from a study of T cell responses to AZD1222 COVID-19 vaccine. Study observations and caveats: Receipt of two AZD1222 doses was followed by a rise in Spike-specific TCR breadth and depth.

The TCR was taken from an adult who received the AZD1222 COVID-19 vaccine. The chain recombines TRBV28 with TRBJ2-2, with 8 bases lining up with TRBD2. Sample: peripheral blood, taken 28 days after the second AZD1222 dose. CDR3 sequence (DNA): TGTGCCAGCCTAAGCGGGAGACGCGTCACCGGGGAGCTGTTTTTT. Its translation is CASLSGRRVTGELFF.